This TCR beta chain was recovered during a study of blood T cells in healthy people across ages. On the study more broadly: Template switching caught about one barcoded beta molecule for each two T cells. Regarding the study as a whole: It was not possible, with unsorted PBMCs, to conclusively compare naive and antigen-experienced cells.

The use of a sample-barcoded 5' primer and a J-beta primer mix characterized a second PCR of about 6 to 11 cycles. Per-sample output comprised a minimum of 2.5 million paired-end reads containing CDR3. TCRdb passed the 5' RACE reads through MiXCR, listing each CDR3 protein once. The top ten clones hold 15% to 19% of a sample with about 640,000 distinct CDR3 sequences, about 28% of them seen once. Caucasian, healthy and from Russia, the donors were aged between 6 and 90. Details on this clonotype: Its antigen is as yet unknown.

Germline lookup yields CDR1 SGHAT and CDR2 FQNNGV. CDR3 length: 17 amino acids. V dropped 3 bases and J dropped 4; count of bases not matched to a gene: 8. The origin of this receptor is a woman older than 75 in good health. Sequencing was performed on blood. The chain uses TRBV11-2 and TRBJ1-6; 8 bases are a match to TRBD1. The DNA for the CDR3 is TGTGCCAGCAGCTTCACCCCGGGACAGGCTTATAATTCACCCCTCCACTTT. It codes for CASSFTPGQAYNSPLHF. Variable domain in full (rest from reference TRBV11-2 and TRBJ1-6): EAGVAQSPRYKIIEKRQSVAFWCNPISGHATLYWYQQILGQGPKLLIQFQNNGVVDDSQLPKDRFSAERLKGVDSTLKIQPAKLEDSAVYLCASSFTPGQAYNSPLHFGNGTRLTVT.